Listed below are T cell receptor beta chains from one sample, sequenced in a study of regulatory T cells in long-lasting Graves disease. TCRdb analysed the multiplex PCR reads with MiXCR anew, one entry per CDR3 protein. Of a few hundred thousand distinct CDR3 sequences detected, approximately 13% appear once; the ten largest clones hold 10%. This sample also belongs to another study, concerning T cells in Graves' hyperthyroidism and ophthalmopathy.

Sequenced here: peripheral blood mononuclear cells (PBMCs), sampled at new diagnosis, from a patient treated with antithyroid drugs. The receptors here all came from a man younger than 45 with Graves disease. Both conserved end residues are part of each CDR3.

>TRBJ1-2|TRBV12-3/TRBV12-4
CASSEGDRDGYTF
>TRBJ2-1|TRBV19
CASSLQSGLVIYNEQFF
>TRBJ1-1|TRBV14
CASSQTGRGGTEAFF
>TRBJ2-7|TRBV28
CASSPLLQAPYEQYF
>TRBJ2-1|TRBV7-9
CASSSGLAGGYTPSYNEQFF
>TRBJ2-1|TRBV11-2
CASNPSGRENEQFF
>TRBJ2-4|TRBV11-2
CASSTFTGGPYIQYF
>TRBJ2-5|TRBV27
CASSPIAGVTETQYF
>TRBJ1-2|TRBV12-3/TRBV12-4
CASSRTGLDGYTF
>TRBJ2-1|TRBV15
CATSREHGTLTMRQFF
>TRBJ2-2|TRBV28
CASSFRQRGTGELFF
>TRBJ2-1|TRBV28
CASSSGLAGGPSSYNEQFF
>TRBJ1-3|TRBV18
CASSPQARTGNTIYF
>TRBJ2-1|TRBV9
CASSVAGGGNEQFF
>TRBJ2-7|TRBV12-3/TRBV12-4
CASSLGGAPYEQYF
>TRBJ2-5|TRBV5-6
CASSLETRWTETQYF
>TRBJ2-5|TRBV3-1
CASSQVLAGSGVETQYF
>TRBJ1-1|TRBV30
CAWNTVGGNTEAFF
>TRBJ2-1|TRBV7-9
CASSLLAGADEQFF
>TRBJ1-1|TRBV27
CASSSGAAEAFF
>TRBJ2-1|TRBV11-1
CASSFWRSEQFF
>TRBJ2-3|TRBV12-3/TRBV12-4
CASKGPDTDTQYF
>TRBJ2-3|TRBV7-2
CASSLGPLSGGSTDTQYF
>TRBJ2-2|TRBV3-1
CASSLHGELFF
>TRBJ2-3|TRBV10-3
CAITEDTDTQYF
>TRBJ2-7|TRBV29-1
CSVEDTGTVNEQYF
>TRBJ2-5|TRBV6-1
CASSETRETQYF
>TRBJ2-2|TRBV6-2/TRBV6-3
CASQGGLDTGELFF
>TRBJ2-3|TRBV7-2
CASSLELEDTQYF
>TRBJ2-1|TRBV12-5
CASGLRRVIDEQFF
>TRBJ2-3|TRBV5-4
CASSLSLEGDTQYF
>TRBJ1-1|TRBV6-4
CASSDGGGNTEAFF
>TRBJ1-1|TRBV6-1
CASSEGQLEAFF
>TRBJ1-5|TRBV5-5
CASSLDGQRNQPQHF
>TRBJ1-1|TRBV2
CASSERDRVGNTEAFF
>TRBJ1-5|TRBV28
CASRPAGAGQPQHF
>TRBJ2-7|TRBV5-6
CASNPTGTPPYEQYF
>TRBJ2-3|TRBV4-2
CASSSEVASTDTQYF
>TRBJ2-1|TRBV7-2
CASSLRRAGTNEQFF
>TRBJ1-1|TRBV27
CASSLHPSKSGINTEAFF
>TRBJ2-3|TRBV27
CASSLRRQGADTQYF
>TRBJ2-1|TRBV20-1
CSAFTGRDYNEQFF
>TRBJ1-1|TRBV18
CASSQNKGNTEAFF
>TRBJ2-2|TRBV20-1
CSARVGGPNTGELFF